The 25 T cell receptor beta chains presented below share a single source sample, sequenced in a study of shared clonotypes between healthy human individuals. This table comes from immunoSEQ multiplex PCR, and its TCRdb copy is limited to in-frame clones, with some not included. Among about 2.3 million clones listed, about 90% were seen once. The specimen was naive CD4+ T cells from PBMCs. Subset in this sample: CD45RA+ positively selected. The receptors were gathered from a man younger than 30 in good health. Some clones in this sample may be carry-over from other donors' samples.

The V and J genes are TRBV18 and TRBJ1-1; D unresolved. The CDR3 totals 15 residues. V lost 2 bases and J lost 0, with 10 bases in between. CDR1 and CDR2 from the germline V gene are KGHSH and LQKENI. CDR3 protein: CASSPNVGVNTEAFF. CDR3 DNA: TGTGCCAGCTCACCAAACGTGGGTGTGAACACTGAAGCTTTCTTT.

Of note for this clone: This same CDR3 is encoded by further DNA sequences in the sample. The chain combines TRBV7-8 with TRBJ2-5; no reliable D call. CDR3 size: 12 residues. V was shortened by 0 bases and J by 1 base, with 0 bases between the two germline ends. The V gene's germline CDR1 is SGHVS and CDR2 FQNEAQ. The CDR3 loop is CASSLAQETQYF. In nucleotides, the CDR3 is TGTGCCAGCAGCTTAGCCCAAGAGACCCAGTACTTC.

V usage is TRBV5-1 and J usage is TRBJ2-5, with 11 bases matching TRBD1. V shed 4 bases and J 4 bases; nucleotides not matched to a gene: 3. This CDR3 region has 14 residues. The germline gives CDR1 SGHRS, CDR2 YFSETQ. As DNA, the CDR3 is TGCGCCAGCAGCGGACAGGGGGCCGTAGAGACCCAGTACTTC. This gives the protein CASSGQGAVETQYF.

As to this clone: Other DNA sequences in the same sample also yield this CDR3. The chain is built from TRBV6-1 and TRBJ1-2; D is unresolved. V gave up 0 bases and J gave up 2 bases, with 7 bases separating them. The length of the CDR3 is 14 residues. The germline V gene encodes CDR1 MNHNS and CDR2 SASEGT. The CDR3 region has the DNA TGTGCCAGCAGTGAAGCGGGAGGGAACTATGGCTACACCTTC. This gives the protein CASSEAGGNYGYTF.

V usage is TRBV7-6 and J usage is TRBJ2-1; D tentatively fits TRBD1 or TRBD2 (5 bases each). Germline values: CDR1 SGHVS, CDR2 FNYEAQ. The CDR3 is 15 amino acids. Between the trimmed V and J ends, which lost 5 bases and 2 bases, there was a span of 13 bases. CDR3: CASSATPGPYNEQFF. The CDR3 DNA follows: TGTGCCAGCAGCGCAACCCCGGGACCCTACAATGAGCAGTTCTTC.

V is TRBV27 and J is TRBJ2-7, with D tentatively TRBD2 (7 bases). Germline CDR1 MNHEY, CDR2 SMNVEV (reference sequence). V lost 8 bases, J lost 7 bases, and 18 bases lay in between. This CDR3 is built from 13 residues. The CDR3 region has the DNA TGTGCCAGCGTCGGGGTCAGGGGAGGGGAGCAGTACTTC. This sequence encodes CASVGVRGGEQYF.

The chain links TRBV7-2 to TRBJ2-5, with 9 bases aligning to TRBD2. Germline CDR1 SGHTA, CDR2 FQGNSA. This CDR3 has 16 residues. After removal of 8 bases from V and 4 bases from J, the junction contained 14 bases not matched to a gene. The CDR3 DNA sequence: TGTGCCAGCGCGCCCCCGGGCGGGAGGGCCGGAGAGACCCAGTACTTC. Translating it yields CASAPPGGRAGETQYF.

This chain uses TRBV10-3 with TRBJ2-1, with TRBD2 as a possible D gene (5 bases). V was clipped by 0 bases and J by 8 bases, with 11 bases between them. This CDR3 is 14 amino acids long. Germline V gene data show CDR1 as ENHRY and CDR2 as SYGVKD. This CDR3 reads CAISESAASHEQFF. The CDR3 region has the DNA TGTGCCATCAGTGAGTCAGCGGCTTCCCATGAGCAGTTCTTC.

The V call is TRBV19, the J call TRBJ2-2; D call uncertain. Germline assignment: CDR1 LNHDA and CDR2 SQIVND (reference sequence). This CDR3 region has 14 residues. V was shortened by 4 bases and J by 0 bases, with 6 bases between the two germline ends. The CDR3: CASSNRANTGELFF. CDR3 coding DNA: TGTGCCAGTAGTAATCGGGCGAACACCGGGGAGCTGTTTTTT.

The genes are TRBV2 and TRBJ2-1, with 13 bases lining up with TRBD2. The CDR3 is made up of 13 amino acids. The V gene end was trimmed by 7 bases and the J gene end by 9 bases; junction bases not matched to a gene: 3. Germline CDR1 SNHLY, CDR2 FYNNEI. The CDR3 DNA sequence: TGTGCCAGCACCGGGACTAGCGGGATTGAGCAGTTCTTC. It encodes CASTGTSGIEQFF.

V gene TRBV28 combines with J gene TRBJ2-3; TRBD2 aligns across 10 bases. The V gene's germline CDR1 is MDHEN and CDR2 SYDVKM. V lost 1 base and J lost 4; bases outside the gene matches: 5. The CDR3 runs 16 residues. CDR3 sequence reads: CASSLYHSGRPDTQYF. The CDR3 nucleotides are TGTGCCAGCAGTTTATACCATAGCGGGAGGCCAGATACGCAGTATTTT. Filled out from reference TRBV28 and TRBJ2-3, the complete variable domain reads DVKVTQSSRYLVKRTGEKVFLECVQDMDHENMFWYRQDPGLGLRLIYFSYDVKMKEKGDIPEGYSVSREKKERFSLILESASTNQTSMYLCASSLYHSGRPDTQYFGPGTRLTVL.

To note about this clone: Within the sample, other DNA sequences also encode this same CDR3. CDR3 sequence: CASSRQAGNTIYF. The DNA for the CDR3 is TGTGCCAGCAGCCGACAGGCTGGAAACACCATATATTTT. The chain combines TRBV9 with TRBJ1-3; perhaps TRBD1 as D (6 bases). The CDR3 has 13 residues. Germline CDR1 is SGDLS and CDR2 is YYNGEE. V shed 4 bases and J shed 2 bases, with 7 bases lying between them.

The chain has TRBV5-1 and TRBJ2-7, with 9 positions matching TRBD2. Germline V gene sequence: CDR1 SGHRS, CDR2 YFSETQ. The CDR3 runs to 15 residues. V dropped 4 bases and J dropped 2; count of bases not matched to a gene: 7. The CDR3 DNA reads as TGCGCCAGCAGCCTAGGGAGCGGGGGGCCCTACGAGCAGTACTTC. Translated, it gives CASSLGSGGPYEQYF.

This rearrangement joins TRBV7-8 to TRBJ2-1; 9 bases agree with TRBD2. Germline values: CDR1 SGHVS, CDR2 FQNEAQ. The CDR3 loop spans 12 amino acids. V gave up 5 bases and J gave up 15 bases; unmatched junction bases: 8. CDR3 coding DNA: TGTGCCAGCAGCCTTAGCGGGAGCGAGGGGTTCTTC. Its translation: CASSLSGSEGFF.

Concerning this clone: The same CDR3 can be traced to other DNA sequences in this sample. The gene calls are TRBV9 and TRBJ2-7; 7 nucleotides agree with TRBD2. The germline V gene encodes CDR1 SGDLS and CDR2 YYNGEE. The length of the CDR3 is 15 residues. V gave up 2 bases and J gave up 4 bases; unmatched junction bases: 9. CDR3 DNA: TGTGCCAGCAGCGTCGCCACGGGAGGAGGATACGAGCAGTACTTC. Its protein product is CASSVATGGGYEQYF.

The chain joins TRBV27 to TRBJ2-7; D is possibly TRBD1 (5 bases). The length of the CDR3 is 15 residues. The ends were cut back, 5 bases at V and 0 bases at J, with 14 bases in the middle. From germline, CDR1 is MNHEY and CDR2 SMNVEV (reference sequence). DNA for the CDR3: TGTGCCAGCAGTGTTAGCACAGGAAGCTCCTACGAGCAGTACTTC. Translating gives CASSVSTGSSYEQYF.

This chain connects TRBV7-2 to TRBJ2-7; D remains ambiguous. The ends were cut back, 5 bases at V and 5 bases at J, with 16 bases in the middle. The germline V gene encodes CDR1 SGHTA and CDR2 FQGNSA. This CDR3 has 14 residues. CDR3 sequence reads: CASSQGRIRDEQYF. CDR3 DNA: TGTGCCAGCAGCCAAGGACGGATTCGGGACGAGCAGTACTTC.

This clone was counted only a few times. The CDR3 DNA reads TGTGCCATCAGGGGTAGACAAGAGGAGAGAACTGAAGCTTTCTTT. Amino acid sequence: CAIRGRQEERTEAFF. The chain employs TRBV10-3 and TRBJ1-1; D not certain. Between the trimmed V and J ends, which lost 6 bases and 5 bases, there was a span of 19 bases. This CDR3 contains 15 residues. Looked up from germline, CDR1 is ENHRY and CDR2 is SYGVKD.

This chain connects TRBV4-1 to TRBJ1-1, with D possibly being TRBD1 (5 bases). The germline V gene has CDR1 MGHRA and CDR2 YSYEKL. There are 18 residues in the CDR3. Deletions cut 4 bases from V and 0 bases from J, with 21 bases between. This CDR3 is CASSPRRGEEQLNTEAFF. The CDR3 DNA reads TGCGCCAGCAGCCCAAGACGGGGGGAAGAGCAACTGAACACTGAAGCTTTCTTT.

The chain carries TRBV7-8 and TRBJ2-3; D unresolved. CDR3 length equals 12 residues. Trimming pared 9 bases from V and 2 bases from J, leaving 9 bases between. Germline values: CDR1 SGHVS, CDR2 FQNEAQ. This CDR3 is CASTMNTDTQYF. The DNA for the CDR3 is TGTGCCAGTACTATGAACACAGATACGCAGTATTTT. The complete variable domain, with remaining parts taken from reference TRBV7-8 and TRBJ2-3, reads GAGVSQSPRYKVAKRGQDVALRCDPISGHVSLFWYQQALGQGPEFLTYFQNEAQLDKSGLPSDRFFAERPEGSVSTLKIQRTQQEDSAVYLCASTMNTDTQYFGPGTRLTVL.

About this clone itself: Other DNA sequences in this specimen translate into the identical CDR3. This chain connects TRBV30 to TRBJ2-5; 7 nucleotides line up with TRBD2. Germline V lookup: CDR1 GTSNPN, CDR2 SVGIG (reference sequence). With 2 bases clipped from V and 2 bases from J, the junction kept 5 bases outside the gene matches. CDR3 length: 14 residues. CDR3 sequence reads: CAWSRGAGQETQYF. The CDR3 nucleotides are TGTGCCTGGAGTCGTGGAGCGGGACAAGAGACCCAGTACTTC.

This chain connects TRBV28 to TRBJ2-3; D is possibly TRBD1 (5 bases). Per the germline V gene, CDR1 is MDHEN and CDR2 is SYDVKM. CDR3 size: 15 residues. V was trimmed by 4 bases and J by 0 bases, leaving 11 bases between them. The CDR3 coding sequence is TGTGCCAGCAGTTCCACAGGTTACAGCACAGATACGCAGTATTTT. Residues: CASSSTGYSTDTQYF.

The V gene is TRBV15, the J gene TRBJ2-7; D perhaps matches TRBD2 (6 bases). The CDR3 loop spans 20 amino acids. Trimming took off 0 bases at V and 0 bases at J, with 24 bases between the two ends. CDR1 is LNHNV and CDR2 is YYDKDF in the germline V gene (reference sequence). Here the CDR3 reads CATSRDVGGIAEMSSYEQYF. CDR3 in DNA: TGTGCCACCAGCAGAGATGTAGGAGGGATCGCTGAAATGAGCTCCTACGAGCAGTACTTC.

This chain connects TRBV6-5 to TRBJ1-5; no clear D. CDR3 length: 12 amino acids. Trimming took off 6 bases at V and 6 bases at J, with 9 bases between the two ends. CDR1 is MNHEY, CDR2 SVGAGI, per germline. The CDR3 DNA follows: TGTGCCAGCAGCCACCTCGCTCAGCCCCAGCATTTT. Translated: CASSHLAQPQHF.

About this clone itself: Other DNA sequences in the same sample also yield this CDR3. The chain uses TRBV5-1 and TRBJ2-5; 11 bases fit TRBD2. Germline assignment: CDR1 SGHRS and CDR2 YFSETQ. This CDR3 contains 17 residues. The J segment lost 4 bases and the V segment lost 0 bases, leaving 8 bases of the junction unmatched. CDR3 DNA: TGCGCCAGCAGCTTGGGTACTAGCGGGAGAAGCGGAGAGACCCAGTACTTC. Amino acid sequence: CASSLGTSGRSGETQYF.